This T cell receptor beta chain was identified during a study of regulatory T cells in long-lasting Graves disease. The TCR beta library used iRepertoire HTBI primers with Arm-PCR amplification of CDR3. One entry per CDR3 protein results from TCRdb running MiXCR on the multiplex PCR reads. The sample shows roughly 490,000 distinct CDR3 sequences, approximately 23% of them seen only once. Time point reported: persistent/refractory GD, antithyroid drugs over 5 years with positive TRAb. Following extraction of RNA from PBMCs, that RNA was used to make the TCR library. V shed 5 bases, J shed 6 bases, and the junction held 11 bases outside the gene matches. CDR1 and CDR2 from the germline V gene are LNHDA and SQIVND (reference sequence). This CDR3 region has 15 residues.

The sample consisted of peripheral blood mononuclear cells (PBMCs), taken when the disease was refractory, from a patient treated with antithyroid drugs. The V call is TRBV19, the J call TRBJ2-7; 9 bases are shared with TRBD1. The clonotype was recovered from a female donor with Graves disease. This chain's CDR3 is CASSAQTGGTGEQYF. The CDR3 coding sequence is TGTGCCAGTAGTGCCCAGACAGGGGGTACAGGCGAGCAGTACTTC.